These T cell receptor beta chains were read from a single sample in a study of blood T cell repertoires in COVID-19. Generated by immunoSEQ multiplex PCR, the TCRdb table keeps only in-frame clones and is missing some. The data show roughly 240,000 clones, less than 85% seen once. Sequenced material: peripheral blood. The receptors here all came from a man in his 60s who had recovered from COVID-19. Each CDR3 is given with its conserved first and last residue. The D gene is left open where the match is weak. Size tells how often a clone was seen (once, few, many) or the class of an expanded clone, and some rows leave it out.

j_call: TRBJ1-1
v_call: TRBV6-6
clone_size: -
d_call: TRBD1
cdr3_length: 17
cdr3_nt: TGTGCCAGCAGTCTAACCGGGACAGGGGGTATGAACACTGAAGCTTTCTTT
cdr3_aa: CASSLTGTGGMNTEAFF

j_call: TRBJ1-1
v_call: TRBV28
clone_size: -
d_call: -
cdr3_length: 14
cdr3_nt: TGTGCCAGTTTCCCGGTAAGGGGAAGGGCTGAAGCTTTCTTT
cdr3_aa: CASFPVRGRAEAFF

j_call: TRBJ2-3
v_call: TRBV18
clone_size: -
d_call: -
cdr3_length: 13
cdr3_nt: TGTGCCAGCTCACCACTGGCCGCAGATACGCAGTATTTT
cdr3_aa: CASSPLAADTQYF

j_call: TRBJ2-5
v_call: TRBV7-2
clone_size: -
d_call: TRBD2
cdr3_length: 16
cdr3_nt: TGTGCCAGCAGCCTAGCGGGGGGGCCCCTTCTGGAGACCCAGTACTTC
cdr3_aa: CASSLAGGPLLETQYF

j_call: TRBJ1-2
v_call: TRBV19
clone_size: -
d_call: -
cdr3_length: 15
cdr3_nt: TGTGCCAGTAGTATATTCTCTCGACAGGAATATGGCTACACCTTC
cdr3_aa: CASSIFSRQEYGYTF

j_call: TRBJ2-3
v_call: TRBV5-1
clone_size: -
d_call: -
cdr3_length: 14
cdr3_nt: TGCGCCAGCAGCTTGGATCTACCCACAGATACGCAGTATTTT
cdr3_aa: CASSLDLPTDTQYF

j_call: TRBJ2-1
v_call: TRBV5-8
clone_size: -
d_call: -
cdr3_length: 15
cdr3_nt: TGTGCCAGCAGCTCAGCTAGTCGGTCCTACAATGAGCAGTTCTTC
cdr3_aa: CASSSASRSYNEQFF

j_call: TRBJ2-1
v_call: TRBV24-1
clone_size: -
d_call: -
cdr3_length: 14
cdr3_nt: TGTGCCACCAGTGATCCCTCTAGGGGCAATGAGCAGTTCTTC
cdr3_aa: CATSDPSRGNEQFF

j_call: TRBJ1-1
v_call: TRBV5-1
clone_size: -
d_call: -
cdr3_length: 16
cdr3_nt: TGCGCCAGCAGTCGGGAGGGGGGCACGATGAACACTGAAGCTTTCTTT
cdr3_aa: CASSREGGTMNTEAFF

j_call: TRBJ1-4
v_call: TRBV4-1
clone_size: -
d_call: -
cdr3_length: 15
cdr3_nt: TGCGCCAGCAGCCTCGACAGGTATCCTAATGAAAAACTGTTTTTT
cdr3_aa: CASSLDRYPNEKLFF

j_call: TRBJ1-1
v_call: TRBV6-5
clone_size: -
d_call: -
cdr3_length: 12
cdr3_nt: TGTGCCAGCAGCAACCCGCCGCGAGAAGCTTTCTTT
cdr3_aa: CASSNPPREAFF

j_call: TRBJ1-5
v_call: TRBV10-3
clone_size: -
d_call: -
cdr3_length: 15
cdr3_nt: TGTGCCATCAGTGAGTCAGACAGGAACAATCAGCCCCAGCATTTT
cdr3_aa: CAISESDRNNQPQHF

j_call: TRBJ2-7
v_call: TRBV30
clone_size: -
d_call: TRBD1
cdr3_length: 17
cdr3_nt: TGTGCCTGGACCCCGGACAGGGGGACAATAGTCCGGTACGAGCAGTACTTC
cdr3_aa: CAWTPDRGTIVRYEQYF

j_call: TRBJ2-7
v_call: TRBV3-1/TRBV3-2
clone_size: -
d_call: TRBD2
cdr3_length: 16
cdr3_nt: TGTGCCAGCAGCCAAGATCGAGCGGGGGTGTCCTACGAGCAGTACTTC
cdr3_aa: CASSQDRAGVSYEQYF

j_call: TRBJ2-2
v_call: TRBV2
clone_size: -
d_call: TRBD1
cdr3_length: 15
cdr3_nt: TGTGCCAGCAGTAGGGGACAGGGGGCCCCCGGGGAGCTGTTTTTT
cdr3_aa: CASSRGQGAPGELFF

j_call: TRBJ1-1
v_call: TRBV4-2
clone_size: -
d_call: -
cdr3_length: 13
cdr3_nt: TGTGCCAGCAGCCAAGCCGTGAACACTGAAGCTTTCTTT
cdr3_aa: CASSQAVNTEAFF

j_call: TRBJ2-7
v_call: TRBV7-7
clone_size: -
d_call: -
cdr3_length: 13
cdr3_nt: TGTGCTAGCAGCTTATATCTAGGCTACGAGCAGTACTTC
cdr3_aa: CASSLYLGYEQYF

j_call: TRBJ2-2
v_call: TRBV18
clone_size: -
d_call: -
cdr3_length: 15
cdr3_nt: TGTGCCAGCTCACCACGGGACACCAACACCGGGGAGCTGTTTTTT
cdr3_aa: CASSPRDTNTGELFF

j_call: TRBJ2-7
v_call: TRBV6-1
clone_size: -
d_call: -
cdr3_length: 16
cdr3_nt: TGTGCCAGCAGTGAATCCCCCTCGGGGAGCTCCTACGAGCAGTACTTC
cdr3_aa: CASSESPSGSSYEQYF

j_call: TRBJ1-6
v_call: TRBV5-1
clone_size: -
d_call: -
cdr3_length: 15
cdr3_nt: TGCGCCAGCAGCTCTCACAGGGCGAATAATTCACCCCTCCACTTT
cdr3_aa: CASSSHRANNSPLHF

j_call: TRBJ1-2
v_call: TRBV7-2
clone_size: -
d_call: -
cdr3_length: 15
cdr3_nt: TGTGCCAGCAGCTTGTCCAGGACCGAGGGCTATGGCTACACCTTC
cdr3_aa: CASSLSRTEGYGYTF

j_call: TRBJ1-5
v_call: TRBV19
clone_size: -
d_call: TRBD1
cdr3_length: 15
cdr3_nt: TGTGCCAGTAGTTTGGGACAGGGCCCCTCGCGGCCCCAGCATTTT
cdr3_aa: CASSLGQGPSRPQHF

j_call: TRBJ1-1
v_call: TRBV2
clone_size: -
d_call: TRBD1
cdr3_length: 16
cdr3_nt: TGTGCCACTACAAAACAGGGGAGTGGGGTGAACACTGAAGCTTTCTTT
cdr3_aa: CATTKQGSGVNTEAFF

j_call: TRBJ2-2
v_call: TRBV14
clone_size: few
d_call: -
cdr3_length: 13
cdr3_nt: TGTGCCAGCAGCCGCAACCGGGGCGGGGAGCTGTTTTTT
cdr3_aa: CASSRNRGGELFF

j_call: TRBJ2-5
v_call: TRBV5-1
clone_size: -
d_call: TRBD2
cdr3_length: 15
cdr3_nt: TGCGCCAGCAGCTTGGGTCCTAGCGGAAAAGAGACCCAGTACTTC
cdr3_aa: CASSLGPSGKETQYF

j_call: TRBJ1-4
v_call: TRBV5-1
clone_size: few
d_call: -
cdr3_length: 16
cdr3_nt: TGCGCCAGCAGCTCGGGTTTAGGGGGAGCTAATGAAAAACTGTTTTTT
cdr3_aa: CASSSGLGGANEKLFF

j_call: TRBJ1-1
v_call: TRBV6-5
clone_size: -
d_call: -
cdr3_length: 14
cdr3_nt: TGTGCCAGCAGTTACGAGGGGGGGGACACTGAAGCTTTCTTT
cdr3_aa: CASSYEGGDTEAFF

j_call: TRBJ1-1
v_call: TRBV19
clone_size: -
d_call: -
cdr3_length: 14
cdr3_nt: TGTGCCAGTAAGGACAGCCGGTTGGACACTGAAGCTTTCTTT
cdr3_aa: CASKDSRLDTEAFF

j_call: TRBJ2-2
v_call: TRBV28
clone_size: -
d_call: TRBD1
cdr3_length: 17
cdr3_nt: TGTGCCAGCAGTTTATTGAAGACGGGACAGATCACCGGGGAGCTGTTTTTT
cdr3_aa: CASSLLKTGQITGELFF

j_call: TRBJ2-2
v_call: TRBV2
clone_size: -
d_call: TRBD1
cdr3_length: 14
cdr3_nt: TGTGCCAGCAGTCGGGACAGGGCGGTCGGGGAGCTGTTTTTT
cdr3_aa: CASSRDRAVGELFF

j_call: TRBJ2-1
v_call: TRBV11-3
clone_size: -
d_call: TRBD2
cdr3_length: 16
cdr3_nt: TGTGCCAGCAGCTCTCTGGCTAGCGGGAGTCGGAATGAGCAGTTCTTC
cdr3_aa: CASSSLASGSRNEQFF

j_call: TRBJ2-6
v_call: TRBV2
clone_size: -
d_call: -
cdr3_length: 15
cdr3_nt: TGTGCCAGCAGCGGTCAGGTCCTATGGGCCAACGTCCTGACTTTC
cdr3_aa: CASSGQVLWANVLTF

j_call: TRBJ2-5
v_call: TRBV30
clone_size: -
d_call: -
cdr3_length: 15
cdr3_nt: TGTGCCTGGGCCAGGACTACCTCCTTCCAAGAGACCCAGTACTTC
cdr3_aa: CAWARTTSFQETQYF

j_call: TRBJ2-2
v_call: TRBV15
clone_size: -
d_call: -
cdr3_length: 17
cdr3_nt: TGTGCCACCAGCACAGCGTCCCGATTAAATCAGAACGGGGAGCTGTTTTTT
cdr3_aa: CATSTASRLNQNGELFF

j_call: TRBJ1-1
v_call: TRBV4-1
clone_size: -
d_call: -
cdr3_length: 12
cdr3_nt: TGCGCCAGCAGCCAGCAGGGGACTGAAGCTTTCTTT
cdr3_aa: CASSQQGTEAFF

j_call: TRBJ1-5
v_call: TRBV19
clone_size: once
d_call: -
cdr3_length: 13
cdr3_nt: TGTGCCAGTAGTAGGCAGGGCGTGCAGCCCCAGCATTTT
cdr3_aa: CASSRQGVQPQHF

j_call: TRBJ2-7
v_call: TRBV15
clone_size: few
d_call: -
cdr3_length: 15
cdr3_nt: TGTGCCACCAGCAGAGTCCAGGGGACGGGATACGAGCAGTACTTC
cdr3_aa: CATSRVQGTGYEQYF

j_call: TRBJ2-5
v_call: TRBV7-9
clone_size: -
d_call: TRBD2
cdr3_length: 16
cdr3_nt: TGTGCCAGCAGCGGAGCGGGGGGGAAGATTCGGGAGACCCAGTACTTC
cdr3_aa: CASSGAGGKIRETQYF

j_call: TRBJ2-1
v_call: TRBV5-6
clone_size: -
d_call: -
cdr3_length: 17
cdr3_nt: TGTGCCAGCAGCTCGGGGTTTGGCCAGGGGTTATACAATGAGCAGTTCTTC
cdr3_aa: CASSSGFGQGLYNEQFF

j_call: TRBJ1-3
v_call: TRBV28
clone_size: -
d_call: -
cdr3_length: 14
cdr3_nt: TGTGCCAGCAGTTTCCGGGGAGCTGGAAACACCATATATTTT
cdr3_aa: CASSFRGAGNTIYF

j_call: TRBJ1-1
v_call: TRBV10-3
clone_size: -
d_call: TRBD1
cdr3_length: 15
cdr3_nt: TGTGCCATCAGTGGGGGACAGGGACTGAACACTGAAGCTTTCTTT
cdr3_aa: CAISGGQGLNTEAFF